Shown below are 3 T cell receptor beta chains from a single sample sequenced in a study of T cell responses to AZD1222 COVID-19 vaccine. Profiled with immunoSEQ multiplex PCR; TCRdb holds only in-frame clones, not every one. The data contain over 120,000 clones, approximately 90% of them singletons. This sample comprised peripheral blood, obtained 28 days after the second AZD1222 dose. These receptors all come from an adult who received the AZD1222 COVID-19 vaccine.

This rearrangement joins TRBV14 to TRBJ2-7; D ambiguous. Trimming took off 0 bases at V and 3 bases at J, with 0 bases between the two ends. The CDR3 has 11 amino acids. Germline CDR1 SGHDN, CDR2 FVKESK. The CDR3 loop is CASSQDYEQYF. The CDR3 DNA reads as TGTGCCAGCAGCCAAGACTACGAGCAGTACTTC.

This clone was seen a few times. The rearrangement joins TRBV29-1 to TRBJ2-1; D might be TRBD2 (6 bases). Germline V CDR1 and CDR2: SQVTM, ANQGSEA. Between the trimmed V and J ends, which lost 0 bases and 5 bases, there was a span of 17 bases. The CDR3 spans 16 residues. CDR3: CSVEDWGFRGNNEQFF. CDR3 nucleotide sequence: TGCAGCGTTGAAGATTGGGGGTTCCGGGGGAACAATGAGCAGTTCTTC.

The gene calls are TRBV30 and TRBJ1-3, with 7 bases identical to TRBD1. The trim removed 4 bases at V and 4 bases at J, leaving 1 base unmatched. This CDR3 contains 12 residues. CDR1 GTSNPN and CDR2 SVGIG come from the germline V gene (reference sequence). DNA for the CDR3: TGTGCCTGGACAGGGGGAGGAAACACCATATATTTT. Encoded protein: CAWTGGGNTIYF.